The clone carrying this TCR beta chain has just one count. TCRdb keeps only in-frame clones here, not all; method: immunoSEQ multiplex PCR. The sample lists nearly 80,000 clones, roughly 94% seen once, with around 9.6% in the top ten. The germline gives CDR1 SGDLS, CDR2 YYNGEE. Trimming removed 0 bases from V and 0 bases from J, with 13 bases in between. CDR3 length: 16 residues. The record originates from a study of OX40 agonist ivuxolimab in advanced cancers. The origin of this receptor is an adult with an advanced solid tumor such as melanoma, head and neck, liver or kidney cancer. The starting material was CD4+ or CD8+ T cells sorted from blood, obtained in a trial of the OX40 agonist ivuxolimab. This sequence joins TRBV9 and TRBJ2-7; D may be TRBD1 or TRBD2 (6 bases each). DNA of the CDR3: TGTGCCAGCAGCGTAGCGGGGGCCGTGAGCTCCTACGAGCAGTACTTC. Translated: CASSVAGAVSSYEQYF.